This T cell receptor (beta chain) was identified during a study of blood T cells in healthy people across ages. This CDR3 comprises 15 residues. The germline gives CDR1 LGHDT, CDR2 YNNKEL (reference sequence). Deletions cut 1 base from V and 9 bases from J, with 16 bases between. Samples had at least 6.5 million PBMCs isolated from them. A J-beta primer mix and a sample-barcoded 5' primer were used in a second PCR of roughly 6 to 11 cycles. TCRdb fed the 5' RACE reads into MiXCR, producing one record per CDR3 protein. The data contain hundreds of thousands of distinct CDR3 sequences, roughly three fifths of them singletons.

V is TRBV3-1 and J is TRBJ2-1, with D tentatively TRBD1 (7 bases). The sample consisted of blood. The sequence came from a middle-aged man in good health. CDR3 sequence: CASSQVRGQRAEQFF. CDR3 in DNA: TGTGCCAGCAGCCAAGTAAGGGGGCAGCGGGCTGAGCAGTTCTTC.